This T cell receptor beta chain is from a study of blood T cell repertoires in COVID-19. Overall study context: The United States, Italy and Spain were the sources of the acute and convalescent COVID-19 samples. Sources were T cells, B-cell-depleted T cells, or PBMCs; the material itself was cDNA or gDNA.

This clone was seen once. The germline V gene has CDR1 KGHDR and CDR2 SFDVKD. J lost 9 bases, V lost 4 bases, and 7 bases had no gene match. The CDR3 sequence is 14 residues long. Original processing methods: Amplifying reference gene primers gave estimates of nucleated cell counts. Measured with immunoSEQ multiplex PCR; TCRdb has only the in-frame clones, and not every one. That table furnishes V, J and clone size, whereas the DNA furnished D and trimming. The table lists around 150,000 clones, roughly 85% of them singletons. The chain is built from TRBV24-1 and TRBJ1-5; 8 bases are a match to TRBD1. The sequencing input was peripheral blood. The receptor's source is a man between 60 and 75 years old with acute or convalescent COVID-19. The DNA of the CDR3 is TGTGCCACCAGTGAAGGGACAGGCCGAGGGCCCCAGCATTTT. This sequence encodes CATSEGTGRGPQHF.